This T cell receptor (beta chain) is drawn from a study of cytomegalovirus exposure and HLA in healthy donors (dated by TCRdb to about 2017). At the level of the whole study: The approximately 710 repertoires of the first cohort and the 110 or so validation repertoires were produced on the same platform, according to a later analysis. The aim of the study was to test whether cataloging public T cell receptors could identify signatures of past pathogen exposure. Along with the roughly 670-subject first cohort, a separate validation cohort of more than 90 different subjects was used. The study combined high-throughput TCR immunosequencing, statistical association of individual TCRs with disease status, and machine learning to predict cytomegalovirus infection status.

The donors belonged to the validation cohort of about 110 subjects, which was separate from the 666-subject first cohort. V trim: 2 bases; J trim: 4 bases; unmatched bases: 3. Its CDR3 holds 14 amino acids, cysteine through phenylalanine. Left in the record is the CDR3 DNA by itself, 42 bases read in frame from the first base. The germline V gene (reference sequence) gives CDR1 as GTSNPN and CDR2 as SVGIG. Receptor libraries were prepared by the immunoSEQ multiplex PCR assay. The original methods were these. To diagnose cytomegalovirus status from the catalog of TCR beta chain sequences, a statistical classification framework was built. Entries here come from immuneACCESS through TCRdb and include only in-frame sequences with V and J called. Some clones fail to appear in such tables; in the studies checked, an unresolved V gene covers under half of the shortfall, and the cause of the remainder is unknown. V and J calls plus clone size are reproduced from that table; the DNA served to infer D and trimming. A total of a few hundred thousand clones appear in this sample, 65% to 90% of them only once. 1% of the sample lies in the top ten.

The investigation overall reported the following: Three of the identified cytomegalovirus-associated TCR beta chains were confirmed in vitro to be specific for cytomegalovirus antigens. While some public TCRs were present in many individuals, most TCR sequences turned up only very rarely across donors. It was suggested by the authors that the approach could potentially be generalized to other disease states and immunological phenotypes. The classifier was reported to diagnose cytomegalovirus status with high specificity and sensitivity in both the original cohort and the validation cohort. All 120 or so repertoires were used to score co-occurrence in the validation cohort in a later analysis, because that analysis had no HLA typing for the cohort. Subsequent analysis determined that TCRs grouped into clusters in the first cohort also showed a tendency toward co-occurrence across the roughly 130 validation repertoires, and 94% of cluster scores exceeded 0. The study gave a list of about 170 TCR beta chains associated with cytomegalovirus.

With regard to this clone: The target of this receptor is not known. No per-base quality is available; no much larger clone lies one base away.

Sequenced material: PBMCs. The TCR was taken from a woman under 30 in good health and CMV-seronegative. The V and J segments used are TRBV30 and TRBJ2-2, with 8 junctional bases fitting TRBD2. The nucleotide sequence is given as TGTGCCTGGAGTAAGGCGGGGGGCACCGGGGAGCTGTTTTTT. The translation is CAWSKAGGTGELFF.